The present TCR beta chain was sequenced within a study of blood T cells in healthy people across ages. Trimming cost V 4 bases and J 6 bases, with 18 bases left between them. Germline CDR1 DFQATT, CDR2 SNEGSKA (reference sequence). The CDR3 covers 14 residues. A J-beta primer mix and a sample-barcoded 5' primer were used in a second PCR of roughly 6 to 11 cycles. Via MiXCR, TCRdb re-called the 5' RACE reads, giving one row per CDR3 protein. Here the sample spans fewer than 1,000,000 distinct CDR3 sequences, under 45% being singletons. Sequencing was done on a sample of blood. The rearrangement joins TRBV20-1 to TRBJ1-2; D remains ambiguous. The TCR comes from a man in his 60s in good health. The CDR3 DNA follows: TGCAGTGCTAAAACAGCGGAGGGTTGGAATGGCTACACCTTC. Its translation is CSAKTAEGWNGYTF.